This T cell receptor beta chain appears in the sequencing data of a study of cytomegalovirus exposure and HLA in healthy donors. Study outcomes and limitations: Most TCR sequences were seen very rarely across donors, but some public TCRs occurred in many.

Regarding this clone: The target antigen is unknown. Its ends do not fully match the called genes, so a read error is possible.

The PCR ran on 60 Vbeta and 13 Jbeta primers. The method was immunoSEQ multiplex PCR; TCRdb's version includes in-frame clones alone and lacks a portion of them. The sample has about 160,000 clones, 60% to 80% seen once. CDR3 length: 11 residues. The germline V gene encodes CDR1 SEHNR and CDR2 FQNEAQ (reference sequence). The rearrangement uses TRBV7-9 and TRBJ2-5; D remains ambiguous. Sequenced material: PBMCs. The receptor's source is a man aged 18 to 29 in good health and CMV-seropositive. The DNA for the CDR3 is TGTTCCAGCAGCCCGCAAGAGACCCAGTACTTC. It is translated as CSSSPQETQYF.